This TCR beta chain comes out of a study of blood T cell repertoires in COVID-19. Overall study context: Both acute and convalescent COVID-19 samples were obtained from the United States, Italy and Spain.

This clone was seen just once. Deletions cut 1 base from V and 2 bases from J, with 18 bases between. Germline-derived CDR1 and CDR2 are SEHNR and FQNEAQ (reference sequence). The CDR3 covers 17 residues. Clones were sequenced by immunoSEQ multiplex PCR, and TCRdb holds only the in-frame ones, with some missing. The table records more than 200,000 clones, 88% of them present only once. The receptor was derived from a woman aged 25 to 39 with COVID-19, enrolled during active disease. V usage is TRBV7-9 and J usage is TRBJ2-7, with D possibly matching TRBD2 (5 bases). The specimen sequenced was peripheral blood. CDR3 in amino acids: CASSLGLTISSPYEQYF. Here the CDR3 DNA reads TGTGCCAGCAGCTTAGGTCTTACCATTTCTAGCCCCTACGAGCAGTACTTC.